This TCR beta chain was documented in a study of T cell changes during pregnancy in multiple sclerosis. CDR1 and CDR2 (germline): ENHRY, SYGVKD. The CDR3 is 13 residues long. As regards this clone: At one end the junction does not follow the germline gene, possibly because of a read error.

Clones were sequenced by immunoSEQ multiplex PCR, and TCRdb holds only the in-frame ones, with some missing. Of about 24,000 clones detected, 86% appear once; the ten largest clones hold around 8%. The gene calls are TRBV10-3 and TRBJ2-2, with a possible D match to TRBD1 (6 bases). Sequenced here: CD8+ T cells from peripheral blood mononuclear cells, sampled in the first trimester of pregnancy. This receptor was obtained from a female donor in good health, enrolled as a control in a pregnancy study. Here the CDR3 reads CAIRDQGTGELFF. CDR3 DNA: TGTGCCATCCGTGACCAGGGGACCGGGGAGCTGTTTTTT.